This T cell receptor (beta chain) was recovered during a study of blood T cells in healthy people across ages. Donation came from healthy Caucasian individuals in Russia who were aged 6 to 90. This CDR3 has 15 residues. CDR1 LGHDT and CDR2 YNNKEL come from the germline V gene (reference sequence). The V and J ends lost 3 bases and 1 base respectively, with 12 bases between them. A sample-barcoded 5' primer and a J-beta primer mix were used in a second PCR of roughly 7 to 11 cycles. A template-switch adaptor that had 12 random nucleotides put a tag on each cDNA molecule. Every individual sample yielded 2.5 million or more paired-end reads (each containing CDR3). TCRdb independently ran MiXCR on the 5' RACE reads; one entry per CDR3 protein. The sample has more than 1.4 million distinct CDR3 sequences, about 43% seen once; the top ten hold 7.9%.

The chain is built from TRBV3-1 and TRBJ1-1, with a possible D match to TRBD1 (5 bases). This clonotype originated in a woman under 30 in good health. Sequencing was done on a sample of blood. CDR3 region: CASSQLGTENTEAFF. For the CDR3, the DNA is TGTGCCAGCAGCCAGCTGGGGACGGAGAACACTGAAGCTTTCTTT.